A selection of T cell receptor beta chains follows, all from one sample in a study of T cells in Graves' hyperthyroidism and ophthalmopathy. Each CDR3 protein is one row after TCRdb ran MiXCR on the multiplex PCR reads. The table includes fewer than 600,000 distinct CDR3 sequences, approximately 14% detected once. The sequenced sample consisted of blood. The receptors here all came from a woman between 18 and 29 years old with Graves' hyperthyroidism. The CDR3 runs from the conserved cysteine through the conserved F or W. Fields, in order: clone size, J gene, D gene, V gene, CDR3 protein, CDR3 DNA. A D gene is named only where the DNA matches it firmly. Size is stated for part of the rows, as once, few or many counts, or as a class when the clone is expanded.

many	TRBJ1-1	NA	TRBV18	CASSPDRSEAFF	TGTGCCAGCTCACCGGATAGGTCTGAAGCTTTCTTT
few	TRBJ2-1	NA	TRBV18	CASSPRPRASYNEQFF	TGTGCCAGCTCACCAAGGCCGCGGGCCTCCTACAATGAGCAGTTCTTC
many	TRBJ2-5	TRBD2	TRBV2	CASIPGGTQYF	TGTGCCAGCATCCCGGGGGGGACCCAGTACTTC
many	TRBJ1-1	NA	TRBV5-1	CASSSEMENTEAFF	TGCGCCAGCAGCTCTGAGATGGAGAACACTGAAGCTTTCTTT
NA	TRBJ1-2	NA	TRBV19	CASSIDQGIGSRGYTF	TGTGCCAGTAGTATAGATCAGGGTATCGGTTCGAGAGGCTACACCTTC
many	TRBJ2-7	NA	TRBV7-9	CASSLVGPPMGEQYF	TGTGCCAGCAGCTTAGTGGGACCACCGATGGGGGAGCAGTACTTC
many	TRBJ2-2	NA	TRBV5-1	CASSLDGFGSGELFF	TGCGCCAGCAGCTTAGACGGTTTTGGTTCCGGGGAGCTGTTTTTT
many	TRBJ2-4	NA	TRBV12-3/TRBV12-4	CASSSGTSLAKNIQYF	TGTGCCAGCAGTTCTGGGACTTCCCTAGCCAAAAACATTCAGTACTTC
few	TRBJ2-1	TRBD2	TRBV4-1	CASSQEFRGRAGEQFF	TGCGCCAGCAGCCAAGAGTTCCGCGGGAGGGCCGGTGAGCAGTTCTTC
few	TRBJ1-5	NA	TRBV3-1	CASSQGAYSSNQPQHF	TGTGCCAGCAGCCAAGGGGCATACAGCAGCAATCAGCCCCAGCATTTT
NA	TRBJ2-7	TRBD1	TRBV20-1	CSAAWTGRSYEQYF	TGCAGTGCTGCCTGGACAGGGCGATCCTACGAGCAGTACTTC
NA	TRBJ1-1	TRBD1	TRBV6-1	CASRAPRQGGRTEAFF	TGTGCCAGCAGGGCCCCTAGACAGGGAGGTAGGACTGAAGCTTTCTTT
many	TRBJ2-7	TRBD2	TRBV5-1	CASRVSGRFHEQYF	TGCGCCAGCAGGGTTAGCGGGAGGTTTCACGAGCAGTACTTC
many	TRBJ1-3	NA	TRBV12-3/TRBV12-4	CASTLLWTEDGNTIYF	TGTGCCAGCACCTTGCTATGGACGGAGGATGGAAACACCATATATTTT
NA	TRBJ1-2	TRBD1	TRBV4-1	CASSQEMTGANYGYTF	TGCGCCAGCAGCCAAGAAATGACAGGGGCTAACTATGGCTACACCTTC
many	TRBJ2-3	TRBD1	TRBV20-1	CSTTAFDRGRVADTQYF	TGCAGTACCACCGCCTTCGACAGGGGGCGGGTAGCAGATACGCAGTATTTT
many	TRBJ2-2	NA	TRBV30	CAWSTASRTGELFF	TGTGCCTGGAGTACCGCCTCTCGGACCGGGGAGCTGTTTTTT
NA	TRBJ1-1	TRBD1	TRBV20-1	CSVTPGTWTGVNTEAFF	TGCAGTGTTACCCCTGGGACATGGACAGGCGTGAACACTGAAGCTTTCTTT
NA	TRBJ2-7	TRBD2	TRBV18	CASSPGSGGSYEQYF	TGTGCCAGCTCACCAGGGAGCGGGGGCTCCTACGAGCAGTACTTC
many	TRBJ1-2	NA	TRBV25-1	CASSEYVFPSNYGYTF	TGTGCCAGCAGTGAATATGTGTTTCCTTCTAACTATGGCTACACCTTC
many	TRBJ1-2	NA	TRBV11-3	CASSPHYGYTF	TGTGCCAGCAGCCCACACTATGGCTACACCTTC
many	TRBJ1-2	TRBD1	TRBV27	CASSSGQGLGGYTF	TGTGCCAGCAGCTCGGGACAGGGCTTGGGAGGCTACACCTTC
few	TRBJ2-7	NA	TRBV19	CASSLGSGASYEQYF	TGTGCCAGTAGTCTAGGGTCGGGCGCCTCCTACGAGCAGTACTTC
many	TRBJ1-2	NA	TRBV24-1	CATSDFGEGKDGYTF	NA
many	TRBJ2-6	TRBD2	TRBV20-1	CSARAPGLAGSGANVLTF	TGCAGTGCTAGGGCCCCGGGACTAGCGGGATCTGGGGCCAACGTCCTGACTTTC
many	TRBJ2-1	TRBD2	TRBV12-3/TRBV12-4	CASRTSGITFEQFF	TGTGCCAGCAGGACTAGCGGGATCACCTTTGAGCAGTTCTTC
few	TRBJ2-4	NA	TRBV6-1	CASSEHRGGAKNIQYF	TGTGCCAGCAGTGAACATCGGGGCGGGGCCAAAAACATTCAGTACTTC
few	TRBJ1-2	NA	TRBV29-1	CSVSPAGARDHGYTF	TGCAGCGTGTCCCCCGCGGGGGCAAGGGACCATGGCTACACCTTC
many	TRBJ2-3	TRBD1	TRBV27	CASSSNQGASRDTQYF	TGTGCCAGCAGTTCAAATCAGGGGGCGTCCAGAGATACGCAGTATTTT
few	TRBJ1-5	NA	TRBV20-1	CSARAGRDSQPQHF	TGCAGTGCTAGAGCGGGCAGGGATAGTCAGCCCCAGCATTTT
NA	TRBJ2-3	NA	TRBV29-1	CSMRGPSSTDTQYF	TGCAGTATGCGGGGGCCTTCTTCCACAGATACGCAGTATTTT
NA	TRBJ1-2	NA	TRBV5-8	CASSKRWDGYGYTF	TGTGCCAGCAGCAAGAGGTGGGACGGGTATGGCTACACCTTC
NA	TRBJ1-1	NA	TRBV4-1	CASSQGPRDVDNTEAFF	TGCGCCAGCAGCCAGGGCCCAAGGGACGTAGACAACACTGAAGCTTTCTTT
many	TRBJ2-5	NA	TRBV7-9	CASQAQETQYF	TGTGCCAGCCAAGCCCAAGAGACCCAGTACTTC
few	TRBJ1-1	NA	TRBV19	CASTLGELAFF	TGTGCCAGTACGTTGGGTGAATTGGCTTTCTTT
many	TRBJ2-1	NA	TRBV11-3	CASSFTGPREQFF	TGTGCCAGCAGCTTCACAGGACCCCGGGAGCAGTTCTTC
many	TRBJ2-7	NA	TRBV29-1	CSVDSGDYEQYF	TGCAGCGTTGATTCAGGAGACTACGAGCAGTACTTC
many	TRBJ1-1	NA	TRBV19	CASSMAHRQAFF	TGTGCCAGTAGTATGGCACACAGGCAAGCTTTCTTT
NA	TRBJ1-1	NA	TRBV4-2	CASSQGGRGSYTEAFF	TGTGCCAGCAGCCAAGGGGGGAGAGGATCGTACACTGAAGCTTTCTTT